This TCR beta chain was observed in a study of technical replicates of blood from a handful of donors. The CDR3 is made up of 17 amino acids. After removal of 5 bases from V and 0 bases from J, the junction contained 4 bases not matched to a gene. Per germline, CDR1 LNHNV and CDR2 YYDKDF (reference sequence). Repertoires were generated with immunoSEQ multiplex PCR, while TCRdb's copy carries only in-frame clones and drops some. Of 65,000 to 85,000 clones in the sample, roughly 96% were seen once. This chain connects TRBV15 to TRBJ2-1; TRBD2 matches at 13 bases. Sequencing was performed on T cells isolated from PBMCs. This TCR derives from a human donor in good health. CDR3 nucleotide sequence: TGTGCCACCAGCTTTCGGACTAGCGGGAGCTCCTACAATGAGCAGTTCTTC. It is translated as CATSFRTSGSSYNEQFF.